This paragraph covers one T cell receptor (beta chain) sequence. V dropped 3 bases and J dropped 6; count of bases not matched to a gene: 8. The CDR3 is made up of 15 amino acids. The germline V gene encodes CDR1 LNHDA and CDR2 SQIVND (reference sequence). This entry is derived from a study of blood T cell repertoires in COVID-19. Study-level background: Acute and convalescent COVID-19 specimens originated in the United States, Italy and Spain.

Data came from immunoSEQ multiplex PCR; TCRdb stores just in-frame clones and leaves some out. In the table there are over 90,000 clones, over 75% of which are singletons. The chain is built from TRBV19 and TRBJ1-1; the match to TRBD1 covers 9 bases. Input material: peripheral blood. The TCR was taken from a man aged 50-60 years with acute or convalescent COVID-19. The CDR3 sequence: CASSMGTGSWAEAFF. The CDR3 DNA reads TGTGCCAGTAGTATGGGGACAGGGTCTTGGGCTGAAGCTTTCTTT.